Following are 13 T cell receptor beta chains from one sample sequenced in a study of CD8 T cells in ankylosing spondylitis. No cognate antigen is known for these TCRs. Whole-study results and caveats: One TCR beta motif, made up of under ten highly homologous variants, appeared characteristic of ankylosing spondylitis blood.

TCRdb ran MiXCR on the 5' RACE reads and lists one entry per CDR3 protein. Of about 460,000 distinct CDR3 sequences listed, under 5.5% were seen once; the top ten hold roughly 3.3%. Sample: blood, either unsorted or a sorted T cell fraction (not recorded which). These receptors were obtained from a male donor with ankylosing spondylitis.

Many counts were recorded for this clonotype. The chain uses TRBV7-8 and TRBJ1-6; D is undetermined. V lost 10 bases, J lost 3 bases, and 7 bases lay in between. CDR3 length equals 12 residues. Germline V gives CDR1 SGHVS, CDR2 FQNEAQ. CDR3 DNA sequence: TGTGCCACCGGTCTCTATAATTCACCCCTCCACTTT. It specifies CATGLYNSPLHF.

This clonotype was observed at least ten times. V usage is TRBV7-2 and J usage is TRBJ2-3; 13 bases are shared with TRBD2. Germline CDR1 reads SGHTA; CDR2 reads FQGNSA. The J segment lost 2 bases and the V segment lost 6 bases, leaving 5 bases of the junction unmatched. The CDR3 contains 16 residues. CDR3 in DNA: TGTGCCAGCAGTCGGACTAGCGGGAGCTTCACAGATACGCAGTATTTT. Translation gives CASSRTSGSFTDTQYF.

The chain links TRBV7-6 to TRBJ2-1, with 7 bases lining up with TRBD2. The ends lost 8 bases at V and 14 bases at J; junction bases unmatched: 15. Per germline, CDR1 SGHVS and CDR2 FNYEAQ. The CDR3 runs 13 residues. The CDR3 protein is CASPGRESSKKFF. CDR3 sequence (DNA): TGTGCCAGCCCGGGGCGGGAGTCTTCGAAGAAGTTCTTC.

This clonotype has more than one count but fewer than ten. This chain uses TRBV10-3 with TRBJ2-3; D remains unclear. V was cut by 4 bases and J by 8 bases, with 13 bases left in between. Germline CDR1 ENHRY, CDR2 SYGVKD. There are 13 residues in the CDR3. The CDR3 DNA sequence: TGTGCCATCAGTGGGAACCTCAACCCTACGCAGTATTTT. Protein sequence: CAISGNLNPTQYF.

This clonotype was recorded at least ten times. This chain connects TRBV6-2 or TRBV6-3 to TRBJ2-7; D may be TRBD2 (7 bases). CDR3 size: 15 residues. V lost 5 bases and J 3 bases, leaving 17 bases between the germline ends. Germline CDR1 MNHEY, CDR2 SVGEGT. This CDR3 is CASSNGLGGNYEQYF. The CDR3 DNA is TGTGCCAGCAGTAACGGACTAGGGGGAAACTACGAGCAGTACTTC.

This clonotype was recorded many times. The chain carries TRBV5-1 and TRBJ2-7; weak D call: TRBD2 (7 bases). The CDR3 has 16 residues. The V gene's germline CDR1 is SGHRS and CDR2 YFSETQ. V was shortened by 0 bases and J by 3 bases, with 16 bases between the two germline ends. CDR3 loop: CASSLGAGAMIYEQYF. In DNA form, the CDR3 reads TGCGCCAGCAGCTTGGGTGCGGGGGCGATGATCTACGAGCAGTACTTC.

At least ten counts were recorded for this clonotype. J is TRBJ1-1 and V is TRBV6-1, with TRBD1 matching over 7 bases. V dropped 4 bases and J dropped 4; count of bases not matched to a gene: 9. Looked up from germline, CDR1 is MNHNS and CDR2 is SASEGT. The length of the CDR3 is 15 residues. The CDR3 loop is CASSARNRGGTEAFF. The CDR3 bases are TGTGCCAGCAGTGCCCGTAACAGGGGCGGCACTGAAGCTTTCTTT.

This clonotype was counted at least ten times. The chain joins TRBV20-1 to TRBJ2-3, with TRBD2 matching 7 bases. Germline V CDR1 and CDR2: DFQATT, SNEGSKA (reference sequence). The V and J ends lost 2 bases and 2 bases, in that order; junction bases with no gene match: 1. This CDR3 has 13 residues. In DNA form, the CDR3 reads TGCAGTGCTAGACTAGCGGCCACAGATACGCAGTATTTT. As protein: CSARLAATDTQYF.

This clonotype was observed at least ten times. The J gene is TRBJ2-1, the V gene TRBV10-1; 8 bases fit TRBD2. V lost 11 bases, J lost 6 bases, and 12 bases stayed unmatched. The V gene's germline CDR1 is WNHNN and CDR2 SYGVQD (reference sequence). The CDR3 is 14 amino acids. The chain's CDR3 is CACSISGNINEQFF. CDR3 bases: TGCGCCTGCTCAATTAGCGGGAATATCAATGAGCAGTTCTTC.

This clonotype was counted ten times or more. The CDR3 loop is CSARRGGPYEQYF. The CDR3 coding sequence is TGCAGTGCCAGGCGGGGGGGCCCCTACGAGCAGTACTTC. This chain connects TRBV20-1 to TRBJ2-7; 9 nucleotides agree with TRBD2. Germline CDR1 reads DFQATT; CDR2 reads SNEGSKA (reference sequence). The CDR3 consists of 13 residues. Unmatched junction bases numbered 5, after V lost 6 bases and J lost 2 bases.

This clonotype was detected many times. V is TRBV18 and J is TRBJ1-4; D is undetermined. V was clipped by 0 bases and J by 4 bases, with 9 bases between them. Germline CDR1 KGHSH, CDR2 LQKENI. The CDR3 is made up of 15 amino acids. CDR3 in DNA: TGTGCCAGCTCACCACCGCAGGCCTATAATGAAAAACTGTTTTTT. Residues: CASSPPQAYNEKLFF.

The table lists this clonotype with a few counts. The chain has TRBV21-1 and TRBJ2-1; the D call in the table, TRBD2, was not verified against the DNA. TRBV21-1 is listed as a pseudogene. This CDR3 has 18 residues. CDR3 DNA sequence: TGTGCCAGCATCAAAGGAAGAACGGGAGTTTGGGCCTACAATGAGCAGTTCTTC. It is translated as CASIKGRTGVWAYNEQFF.

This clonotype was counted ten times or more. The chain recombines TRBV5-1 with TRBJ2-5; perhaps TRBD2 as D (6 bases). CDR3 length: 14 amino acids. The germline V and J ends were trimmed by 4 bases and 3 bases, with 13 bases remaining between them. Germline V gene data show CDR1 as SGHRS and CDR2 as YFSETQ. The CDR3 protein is CASSLGGGEETQYF. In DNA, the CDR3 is TGCGCCAGCAGCCTGGGTGGCGGGGAAGAGACCCAGTACTTC.